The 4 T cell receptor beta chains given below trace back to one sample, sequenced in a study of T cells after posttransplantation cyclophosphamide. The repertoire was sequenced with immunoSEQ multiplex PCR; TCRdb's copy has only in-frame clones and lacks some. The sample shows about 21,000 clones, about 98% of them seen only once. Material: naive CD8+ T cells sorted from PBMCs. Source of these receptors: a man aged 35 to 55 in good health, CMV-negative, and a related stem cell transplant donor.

CDR3 coding DNA: TGCAGCGTTGGGGGACTAGCGGTGAGCTCCTACAATGAGCAGTTCTTC. This sequence encodes CSVGGLAVSSYNEQFF. The V call is TRBV29-1, the J call TRBJ2-1; TRBD2 matches at 11 bases. The trim removed 4 bases at V and 0 bases at J, leaving 5 bases unmatched. The CDR3 totals 16 residues. CDR1 and CDR2 (germline): SQVTM, ANQGSEA.

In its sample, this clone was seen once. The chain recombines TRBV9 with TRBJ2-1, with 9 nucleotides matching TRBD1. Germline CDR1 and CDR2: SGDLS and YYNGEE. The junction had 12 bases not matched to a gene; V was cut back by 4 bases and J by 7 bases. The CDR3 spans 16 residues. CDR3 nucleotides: TGTGCCAGCAGCCCCCGTTGGGGAGGACAGGGGAATGAGCAGTTCTTC. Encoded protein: CASSPRWGGQGNEQFF.

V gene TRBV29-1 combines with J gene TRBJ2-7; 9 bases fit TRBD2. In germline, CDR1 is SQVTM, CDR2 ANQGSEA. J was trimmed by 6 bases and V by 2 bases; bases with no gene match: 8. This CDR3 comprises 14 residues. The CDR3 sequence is CSVERREGLSEQYF. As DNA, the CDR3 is TGCAGCGTTGAACGGCGGGAGGGCCTGAGCGAGCAGTACTTC.

For the CDR3, the DNA is TGTGCCATCAGTGATGAGGGAGTTGGTCTAGAGACCCAGTACTTC. It is translated as CAISDEGVGLETQYF. The chain links TRBV10-3 to TRBJ2-5; tentative D call: TRBD2 (5 bases). The CDR3 is 15 residues long. V was pared by 3 bases and J by 4 bases, with 15 bases between. Germline V CDR1 and CDR2: ENHRY, SYGVKD.